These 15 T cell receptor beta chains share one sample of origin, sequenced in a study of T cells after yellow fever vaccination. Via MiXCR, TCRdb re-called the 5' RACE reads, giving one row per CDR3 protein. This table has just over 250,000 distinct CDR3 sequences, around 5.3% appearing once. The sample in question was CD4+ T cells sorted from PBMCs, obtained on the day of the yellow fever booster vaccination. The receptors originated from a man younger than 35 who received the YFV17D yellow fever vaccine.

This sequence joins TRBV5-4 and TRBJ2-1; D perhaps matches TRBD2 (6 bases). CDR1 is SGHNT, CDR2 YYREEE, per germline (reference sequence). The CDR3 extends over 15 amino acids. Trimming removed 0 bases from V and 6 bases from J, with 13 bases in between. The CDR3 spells CASSLGGTHPNEQFF. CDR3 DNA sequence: TGTGCCAGCAGCTTGGGAGGGACTCATCCCAATGAGCAGTTCTTC.

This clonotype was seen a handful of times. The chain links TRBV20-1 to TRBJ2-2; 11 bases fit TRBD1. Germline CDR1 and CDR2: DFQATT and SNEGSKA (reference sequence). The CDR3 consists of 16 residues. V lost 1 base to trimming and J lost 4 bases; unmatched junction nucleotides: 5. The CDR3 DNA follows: TGCAGTGCTAGAGTGGGGACAGGGGGGTTCACCGGGGAGCTGTTTTTT. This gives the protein CSARVGTGGFTGELFF.

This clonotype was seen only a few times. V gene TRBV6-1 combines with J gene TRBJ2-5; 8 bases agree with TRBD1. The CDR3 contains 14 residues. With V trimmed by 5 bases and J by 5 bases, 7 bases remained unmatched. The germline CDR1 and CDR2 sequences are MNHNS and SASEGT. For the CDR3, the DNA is TGTGCCAGCAGTATGTCAGGGGGCATGGAGACCCAGTACTTC. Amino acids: CASSMSGGMETQYF.

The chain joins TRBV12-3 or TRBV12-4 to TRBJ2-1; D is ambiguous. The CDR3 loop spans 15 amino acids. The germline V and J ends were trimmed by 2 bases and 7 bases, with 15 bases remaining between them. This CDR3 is CASSLWERVINEQFF. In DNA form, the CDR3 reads TGTGCCAGCAGTTTATGGGAAAGGGTCATTAATGAGCAGTTCTTC.

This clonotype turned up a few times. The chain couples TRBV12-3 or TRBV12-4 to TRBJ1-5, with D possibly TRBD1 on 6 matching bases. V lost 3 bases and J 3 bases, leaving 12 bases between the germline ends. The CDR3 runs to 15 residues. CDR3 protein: CASSFGQGNNQPQHF. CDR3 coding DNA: TGTGCCAGCAGTTTTGGGCAGGGGAACAATCAGCCCCAGCATTTT.

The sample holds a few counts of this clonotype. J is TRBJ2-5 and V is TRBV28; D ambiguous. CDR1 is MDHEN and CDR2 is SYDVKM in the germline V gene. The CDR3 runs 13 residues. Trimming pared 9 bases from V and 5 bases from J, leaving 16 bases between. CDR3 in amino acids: CARSTGRKETQYF. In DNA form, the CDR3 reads TGTGCCAGATCTACCGGCAGGAAGGAGACCCAGTACTTC.

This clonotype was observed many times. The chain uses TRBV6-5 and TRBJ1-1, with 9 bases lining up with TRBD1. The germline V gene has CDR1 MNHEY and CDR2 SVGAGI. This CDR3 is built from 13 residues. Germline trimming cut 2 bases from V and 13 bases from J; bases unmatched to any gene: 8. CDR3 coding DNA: TGTGCCAGCAGTTACGGAGGACAGGGGAAATTTTTCTTT. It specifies CASSYGGQGKFFF.

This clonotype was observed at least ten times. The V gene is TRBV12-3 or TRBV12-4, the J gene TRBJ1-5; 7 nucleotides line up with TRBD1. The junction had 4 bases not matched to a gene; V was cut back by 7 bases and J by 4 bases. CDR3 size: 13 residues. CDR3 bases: TGTGCCAGCACCCACAGGGGAAATCAGCCCCAGCATTTT. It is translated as CASTHRGNQPQHF.

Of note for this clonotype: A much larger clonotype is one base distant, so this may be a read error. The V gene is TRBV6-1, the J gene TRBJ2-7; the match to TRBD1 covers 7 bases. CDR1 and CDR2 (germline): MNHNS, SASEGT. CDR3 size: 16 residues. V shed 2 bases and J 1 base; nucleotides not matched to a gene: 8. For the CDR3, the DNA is TGTGCCAGCAGTGAAATGGCACCGGGACAGTCCTACGAGCAGTACTTC. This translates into CASSEMAPGQSYEQYF.

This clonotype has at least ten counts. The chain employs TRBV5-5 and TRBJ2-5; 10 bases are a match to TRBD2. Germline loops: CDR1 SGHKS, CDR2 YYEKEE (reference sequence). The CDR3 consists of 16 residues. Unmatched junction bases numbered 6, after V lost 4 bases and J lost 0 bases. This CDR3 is CASSRGLAANQETQYF. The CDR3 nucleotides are TGTGCCAGCAGCAGAGGACTAGCGGCAAACCAAGAGACCCAGTACTTC.

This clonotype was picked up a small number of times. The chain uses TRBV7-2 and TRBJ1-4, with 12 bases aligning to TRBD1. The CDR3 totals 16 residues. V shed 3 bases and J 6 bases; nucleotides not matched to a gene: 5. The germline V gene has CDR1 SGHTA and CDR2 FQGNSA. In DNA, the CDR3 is TGTGCCAGCAGCTTTACCCGGGACAGGGGGCATGAAAAACTGTTTTTT. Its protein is CASSFTRDRGHEKLFF. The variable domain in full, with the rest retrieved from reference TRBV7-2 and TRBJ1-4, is GAGVSQSPSNKVTEKGKDVELRCDPISGHTALYWYRQSLGQGLEFLIYFQGNSAPDKSGLPSDRFSAERTGGSVSTLTIQRTQQEDSAVYLCASSFTRDRGHEKLFFGSGTQLSVL.

Here the CDR3 reads CASSSRRAYEQYF. In nucleotides, the CDR3 is TGTGCCAGCAGCTCGCGACGCGCCTACGAGCAGTACTTC. This sequence joins TRBV7-2 and TRBJ2-7; the D is unclear. Germline lookup yields CDR1 SGHTA and CDR2 FQGNSA. The length of the CDR3 is 13 residues. V gave up 4 bases and J gave up 2 bases, with 9 bases separating them.

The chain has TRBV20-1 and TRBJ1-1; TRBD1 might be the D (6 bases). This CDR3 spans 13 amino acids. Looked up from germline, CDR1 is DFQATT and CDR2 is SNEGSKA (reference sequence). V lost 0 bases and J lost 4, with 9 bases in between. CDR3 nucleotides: TGCAGTGCTAGAGATCAGGGGCCCACTGAAGCTTTCTTT. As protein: CSARDQGPTEAFF.

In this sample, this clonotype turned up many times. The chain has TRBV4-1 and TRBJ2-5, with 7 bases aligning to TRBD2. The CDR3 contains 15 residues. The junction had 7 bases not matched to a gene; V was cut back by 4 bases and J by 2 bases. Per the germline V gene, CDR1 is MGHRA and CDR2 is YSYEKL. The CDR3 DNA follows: TGCGCCAGCAGCCCCCCTAGCGGAAAACAAGAGACCCAGTACTTC. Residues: CASSPPSGKQETQYF.

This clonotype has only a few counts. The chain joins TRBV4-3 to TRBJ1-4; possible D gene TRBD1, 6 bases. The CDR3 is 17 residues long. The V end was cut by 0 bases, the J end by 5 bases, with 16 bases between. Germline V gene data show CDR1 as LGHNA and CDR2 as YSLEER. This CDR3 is CASSQDHPGRGNEKLFF. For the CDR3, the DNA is TGCGCCAGCAGCCAAGATCACCCAGGGAGGGGGAATGAAAAACTGTTTTTT.